Listed below are T cell receptor beta chains from one sample, sequenced in a study of blood T cell repertoires in COVID-19. Assay used: immunoSEQ multiplex PCR; TCRdb lists only in-frame clones, some missing. This table holds roughly 350,000 clones, roughly 89% found once. Sequencing was carried out using peripheral blood. The receptor set was obtained from a woman between 18 and 29 years old who had recovered from COVID-19. Each CDR3 is given with its conserved first and last residue. Each record gives: clone size, J gene, D gene, V gene, CDR3 protein, CDR3 DNA. The D gene is left open where the match is weak. Clone size is stated in some rows and not others, as once, few, many or a class when expanded.

>.|TRBJ2-2|TRBD2|TRBV6-2/TRBV6-3
CASSYRWEGTGELFF
TGTGCCAGCAGTTATCGGTGGGAGGGCACCGGGGAGCTGTTTTTT
>.|TRBJ2-3|TRBD1|TRBV6-5
CASSLQGSSTDTQYF
TGTGCCAGCAGTCTACAGGGGAGTAGCACAGATACGCAGTATTTT
>.|TRBJ1-1|TRBD1|TRBV6-4
CASRKDRSTEAFF
TGTGCCAGCCGGAAGGACAGGAGCACTGAAGCTTTCTTT
>.|TRBJ2-5|TRBD2|TRBV29-1
CSAWTSLGKETQYF
TGCAGCGCGTGGACTAGCCTGGGCAAGGAGACCCAGTACTTC
>.|TRBJ1-1|.|TRBV10-2
CASSQGSEAFF
TGCGCCAGCAGCCAGGGTTCTGAAGCTTTCTTT
>.|TRBJ2-1|TRBD2|TRBV18
CASSPLAGPNEQFF
TGTGCCAGCTCACCTCTAGCGGGCCCAAATGAGCAGTTCTTC
>.|TRBJ2-3|TRBD2|TRBV7-6
CASSLVQGWTSGSRTDTQYF
TGTGCCAGCAGCTTAGTTCAGGGTTGGACTAGCGGGAGTCGGACAGATACGCAGTATTTT
>.|TRBJ2-1|.|TRBV6-5
CASSSVTETNNEQFF
TGTGCCAGCAGTTCGGTCACGGAGACCAACAATGAGCAGTTCTTC
>.|TRBJ1-6|.|TRBV30
CAWSGQNNSPLHF
TGTGCCTGGAGTGGACAGAATAATTCACCCCTCCACTTT
>.|TRBJ2-4|.|TRBV19
CASSMIYRDPRGIQYF
TGTGCCAGTAGTATGATCTATAGGGACCCGCGGGGCATTCAGTACTTC
>.|TRBJ2-1|TRBD2|TRBV6-2/TRBV6-3
CASSYSGTSLRNEQFF
TGTGCCAGCAGTTATTCCGGGACTAGTCTGAGAAATGAGCAGTTCTTC
>.|TRBJ1-2|.|TRBV6-5
CASSYQRGGGYGYTF
TGTGCCAGCAGTTACCAGAGGGGGGGCGGGTATGGCTACACCTTC
>.|TRBJ2-1|.|TRBV7-8
CASSSFTGYNEQFF
TGTGCCAGCAGCTCGTTCACAGGGTACAATGAGCAGTTCTTC
>.|TRBJ1-5|.|TRBV15
CATSRDSTLGGQPQHF
TGTGCCACCAGCAGAGATTCCACCCTGGGGGGACAGCCCCAGCATTTT
>.|TRBJ1-2|.|TRBV29-1
CSVEEENYGYTF
TGCAGCGTTGAGGAGGAGAACTATGGCTACACCTTC
>.|TRBJ1-1|.|TRBV27
CASSPHRAQNTEAFF
TGTGCCAGCAGTCCACACAGGGCCCAAAACACTGAAGCTTTCTTT
>.|TRBJ1-5|.|TRBV27
CATRSTADLSYSNQPQHF
TGTGCCACGAGGTCGACGGCAGATCTATCTTATAGCAATCAGCCCCAGCATTTT
>.|TRBJ1-1|.|TRBV27
CASSLYPPRRGKDTEAFF
TGTGCCAGCAGTTTATATCCCCCCAGGAGGGGTAAGGACACTGAAGCTTTCTTT
>.|TRBJ2-3|.|TRBV12-3/TRBV12-4
CASSLSDTQYF
TGTGCCAGCAGTCTCTCAGATACGCAGTATTTT
>.|TRBJ2-1|.|TRBV30
CAWSAGAYNEQFF
TGTGCCTGGAGCGCAGGGGCTTACAATGAGCAGTTCTTC
>.|TRBJ1-3|.|TRBV18
CASSPTSPGNGNTIYF
TGTGCCAGCTCACCTACGAGCCCGGGGAACGGAAACACCATATATTTT
>.|TRBJ2-1|.|TRBV29-1
CSVVRVWSNEQFF
TGCAGCGTTGTGAGGGTTTGGTCCAATGAGCAGTTCTTC
>.|TRBJ1-5|.|TRBV6-5
CASIGRYSNQPQHF
TGTGCCAGCATAGGGAGATATAGCAATCAGCCCCAGCATTTT
>.|TRBJ2-1|TRBD2|TRBV4-1
CASSQATSGIDNEQFF
TGCGCCAGCAGCCAAGCGACTAGCGGGATCGACAATGAGCAGTTCTTC
>.|TRBJ2-1|TRBD2|TRBV19
CASSTWVVAGGRGNEQFF
TGTGCCAGTAGTACCTGGGTGGTAGCGGGAGGGAGAGGAAATGAGCAGTTCTTC
>.|TRBJ2-3|.|TRBV27
CASMLGFTDTQYF
TGTGCCAGCATGTTGGGCTTCACAGATACGCAGTATTTT
>.|TRBJ1-5|.|TRBV2
CASSESVQPQHF
TGTGCCAGCAGTGAGTCGGTTCAGCCCCAGCATTTT
>.|TRBJ2-3|.|TRBV6-2/TRBV6-3
CASSYPDGAQYF
TGTGCCAGCAGTTACCCCGACGGGGCGCAGTATTTT
>.|TRBJ2-3|TRBD1|TRBV5-6
CASSRQGPTDTQYF
TGTGCCAGCAGCCGACAGGGCCCCACAGATACGCAGTATTTT
>.|TRBJ1-2|.|TRBV4-3
CASSQMNSLGHGYTF
TGCGCCAGCAGCCAGATGAACTCCCTGGGGCACGGCTACACCTTC
>.|TRBJ1-3|.|TRBV27
CASSSTGSSGNTIYF
TGTGCCAGCAGTTCTACGGGGAGCTCTGGAAACACCATATATTTT
>once|TRBJ1-6|.|TRBV5-4
CASSWGGPPSASPLHF
TGTGCCAGCAGCTGGGGGGGCCCACCGAGTGCGTCACCCCTCCACTTT
>few|TRBJ1-2|.|TRBV5-6
CASSLDHGGGYTF
TGTGCCAGCAGTTTGGATCACGGGGGTGGCTACACCTTC
>.|TRBJ2-1|.|TRBV27
CASKRGTARANEQFF
TGTGCCAGCAAAAGGGGGACCGCCCGTGCAAATGAGCAGTTCTTC
>.|TRBJ2-3|TRBD1|TRBV9
CASSGDREDTQYF
TGTGCCAGCAGCGGGGACAGGGAAGATACGCAGTATTTT
>.|TRBJ1-2|.|TRBV12-3/TRBV12-4
CASSPSGGNGYTF
TGTGCCAGCAGTCCTTCGGGGGGGAATGGCTACACCTTC
>.|TRBJ2-5|TRBD1|TRBV5-4
CASSLGQGQETQYF
TGTGCCAGCAGTTTGGGACAGGGCCAAGAGACCCAGTACTTC
>.|TRBJ2-5|.|TRBV7-9
CASSLGSKTQYF
TGTGCCAGCAGCTTAGGTAGTAAGACCCAGTACTTC
>.|TRBJ1-2|.|TRBV10-1
CASRGRGQPFLNYGYTF
TGCGCCAGCAGGGGACGAGGACAGCCCTTTTTAAACTATGGCTACACCTTC
>.|TRBJ2-2|TRBD2|TRBV10-1
CAPLLCGRRDTGELFF
TGCGCCCCCCTCCTGTGCGGGAGGCGGGACACCGGGGAGCTGTTTTTT
>few|TRBJ1-1|TRBD1|TRBV5-8
CASSLDDRDTEAFF
TGTGCCAGCAGCCTGGATGACAGGGACACTGAAGCTTTCTTT
>.|TRBJ2-1|.|TRBV7-9
CASSLIVNEQFF
TGTGCCAGCAGCTTAATAGTTAATGAGCAGTTCTTC
>.|TRBJ2-3|.|TRBV23-1
CASSLGGRGYTDTQYF
TGCGCCAGCAGCTTGGGGGGGAGGGGGTACACAGATACGCAGTATTTT
>.|TRBJ1-6|TRBD1|TRBV5-1
CASSRERTGLSYNSPLHF
TGCGCCAGCAGCAGAGAGAGGACAGGGCTTTCCTATAATTCACCCCTCCACTTT
>.|TRBJ1-2|TRBD1|TRBV6-1
CASSATGESGYTF
TGTGCCAGCAGTGCGACAGGGGAGAGTGGCTACACCTTC
>.|TRBJ1-2|TRBD1|TRBV29-1
CSVADREGGYTF
TGCAGCGTTGCCGACAGGGAAGGTGGCTACACCTTC
>.|TRBJ2-1|TRBD2|TRBV6-5
CASGLAGNHNEQFF
TGTGCCAGCGGGCTAGCGGGAAACCACAATGAGCAGTTCTTC
>.|TRBJ2-5|TRBD2|TRBV5-1
CASSGGTSGNKPVPLLSQYF
TGCGCCAGCAGCGGGGGGACTAGCGGGAATAAGCCTGTGCCGTTACTGTCCCAGTACTTC
>.|TRBJ2-5|.|TRBV12-3/TRBV12-4
CASNQRGQETQYF
TGTGCCAGCAATCAGAGGGGGCAAGAGACCCAGTACTTC
>.|TRBJ1-2|TRBD1|TRBV7-9
CASSGGQTNYGYTF
TGTGCCAGCAGCGGGGGACAGACCAACTATGGCTACACCTTC
>.|TRBJ2-3|.|TRBV11-3
CASSLERYTDTQYF
TGTGCCAGCAGCTTAGAGAGATACACAGATACGCAGTATTTT
>.|TRBJ1-2|TRBD1|TRBV9
CASSADRMGGYTF
TGTGCCAGCAGCGCGGACAGGATGGGTGGCTACACCTTC
>many|TRBJ1-2|TRBD1|TRBV30
CAWTGQGAFFYGYTF
TGTGCCTGGACGGGACAGGGAGCATTTTTCTATGGCTACACCTTC